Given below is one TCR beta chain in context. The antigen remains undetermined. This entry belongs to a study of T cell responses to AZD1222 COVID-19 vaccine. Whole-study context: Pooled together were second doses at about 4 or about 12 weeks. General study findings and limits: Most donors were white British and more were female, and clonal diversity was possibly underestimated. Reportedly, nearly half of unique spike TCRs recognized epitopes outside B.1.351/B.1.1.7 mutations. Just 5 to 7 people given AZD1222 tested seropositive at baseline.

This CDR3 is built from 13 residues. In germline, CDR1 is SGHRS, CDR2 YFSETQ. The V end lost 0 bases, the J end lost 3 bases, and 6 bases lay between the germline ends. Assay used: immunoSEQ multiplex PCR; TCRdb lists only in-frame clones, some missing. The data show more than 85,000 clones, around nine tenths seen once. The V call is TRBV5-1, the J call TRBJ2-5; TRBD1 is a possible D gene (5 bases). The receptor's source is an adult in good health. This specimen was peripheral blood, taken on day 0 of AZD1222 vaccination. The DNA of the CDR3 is TGCGCCAGCAGCTTGGGACAGAAAGAGACCCAGTACTTC. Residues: CASSLGQKETQYF.